The entry below gives a single T cell receptor (beta chain) sequence along with its context. Its cognate antigen has yet to be identified. Base qualities are not recorded, but no much larger clone differs from it by a single base. The cohort consisted of 600 or so healthy bone marrow donors. At the time of sampling, every cohort member was nominally healthy, though immune exposures that went unrecorded were likely present. The donor tested CMV seropositive and was one of the 289 seropositive cohort members. A peripheral blood sample was collected from each donor, and TCR beta sequencing was performed on peripheral blood mononuclear cells. The Qiagen DNeasy Blood Extraction Kit was used to extract genomic DNA from the blood cell samples. The sample is drawn from a study of cytomegalovirus exposure and HLA in healthy donors (dated by TCRdb to about 2017). Notes on the research overall: According to an earlier analysis of around 600 of the donors, 150 million to 200 million T cells yielded some 110 million unique TCR beta sequences and less than 300 Gb of sequence data. About 330 gigabases of sequencing data and 91 million or so unique TCR sequences made up an early release that covered about 640 HLA-typed donors. Of the 300 to 450 genotyped donors, roughly 80% fell in the genetic ancestry cluster associated with self-reported Caucasian donors. The study aimed to test whether cataloging public T cell receptors could reveal signatures of past pathogen exposure. Using immunosequencing, the study profiled T cell repertoires from around 670 subjects and related those repertoires to cytomegalovirus serostatus. Besides the first cohort of roughly 700 subjects, a separate validation cohort made up of 120 different subjects was used. To predict cytomegalovirus infection status, the study combined high-throughput TCR immunosequencing, statistical association of individual TCRs with disease status, and machine learning. A later analysis re-examined previously published TCR beta repertoires from roughly 720 donors and added high-resolution HLA genotyping to investigate patterns of TCR occurrence. Rather than drawing on any new phenotypic data, the later analysis identified candidate immune exposures from TCR beta sequences and the way those sequences occurred across donors. An earlier analysis of 587 of the donors applied high-throughput TCR beta sequencing to assess whether each TCR beta V gene segment acted as functional or pseudogenic. Donor age, sex, ethnicity and CMV serostatus were compiled together with the repertoire data. A later genetic analysis took genome-wide SNP genotypes for about three fifths of the 666 donors and used that subset as a discovery cohort. All discovery cohort repertoires had been generated on a single sequencing platform. HLA typing covered class I and class II loci at four-digit resolution. Typing coverage differed by locus: A, B, C, DRB1 and DQB1 were typed in about 629-640 donors, DQA1 in 522, DPA1 in nearly 610, and DPB1 in just under 480. Because of strong linkage in the cohort, roughly 5 DR-DQ haplotypes were treated as single units for association and clustering. Across some 400 genotyped donors of the cohort, an average of 235,054 unique TCR beta nucleotide sequences per donor were sequenced, and 15% to 20% of those sequences were non-productive. Results the study describes overall, beyond this receptor: In the study, some 160 TCR beta chains were listed as associated with cytomegalovirus. The classifier was reported to diagnose cytomegalovirus status with high specificity and sensitivity in both the original cohort and the validation cohort. In a later analysis, HLA-associated TCR beta chains showed more clonal expansion and lower generation probabilities than non-associated chains that were equally common. When HLA alleles, especially DR and DQ, strongly co-occurred, attributing TCR associations to individual alleles was difficult. Correlated functional status among segregating V segments might be attributable to linkage disequilibrium, but an unknown experimental factor could not be ruled out. A later analysis reported that several top co-occurrence clusters appeared linked to parvovirus B19, influenza, CMV and Epstein-Barr virus. In a later analysis, around 15,000 TCR beta sequences were associated with specific HLA alleles at a false discovery rate of 0.05. A further reported finding was that TCR beta sequences accurately predicted the HLA-A and HLA-B alleles for most subjects in the first cohort. In vitro tests confirmed that a few of the cytomegalovirus-associated TCR beta chains recognize cytomegalovirus antigens. The earlier analysis of 587 of the donors excluded 15 to 20 rarely observed V segments, including chromosome 9 orphons, because counts were too low. A group of highly shared sequence variants was considered likely to be a technical artifact of the sequencing pipeline. While some public TCRs were present in many individuals, most TCR sequences turned up only very rarely across donors. CMV serostatus was the only immune exposure information available for the cohort. The authors suggested that the approach could potentially be extended to other disease states and immunological phenotypes. In an earlier analysis of more than 500 of the donors, most TCR beta V segments appeared in productive rearrangements about 87% or about 30% of the time, broadly matching IMGT annotations. Sequencing depth was assumed to be roughly uniform across donors in the presence/absence analyses, though that assumption may not hold. In a later analysis, TCR association rates were found to vary across HLA loci, with the most associated TCRs seen for DRB1 alleles and the fewest for HLA-C alleles. A later genetic analysis associated a missense DCLRE1C variant with V-gene and J-gene trimming of TCR beta chains, and an independent cohort replicated the association. Because some donors lacked HLA typing at each locus, the association tests relied only on the typed subset. According to a later genetic analysis, donors in an Asian-associated ancestry cluster had fewer N-insertions in productive TCRs than the approximately 650-donor mean. This cohort had only TCR beta chains sequenced, and the lack of alpha or paired-chain data limited which features could be detected. According to a later analysis, most CMV-associated TCR beta chains appeared to be HLA-restricted, and the HLA associations seemed to be driven largely by CMV exposure.

Receptor amplification or capture employed the immunoSEQ multiplex PCR assay. A mixture of 60 forward primers for TCR Vbeta segments and 13 reverse primers for TCR Jbeta segments was used in the multiplex PCR. The CDR3 region of rearranged TCR beta genes was amplified from genomic DNA with a multiplex PCR assay. On the Illumina HiSeq System, the amplified TCR beta libraries were sequenced as 87-base-pair reads. The authors' pipeline ran thus. Across the 500 to 750 repertoires, a later analysis counted tens of millions of unique TCR beta chains, roughly 11 million of which were shared by at least two donors. Raw reads were error-corrected and collapsed into unique sequences with a nearest-neighbor algorithm that merged closely related sequences to remove PCR and sequencing errors. Alignment of CDR3 sequences to IMGT reference sequences was used to assign V, D and J gene segments. For a sequence to be retained, a match of at least six nucleotides was required to both a V gene segment and a J gene segment. Rearrangements were called productive when the CDR3 lacked stop codons and stayed in frame with V and J; all others were non-productive. CDR3 was defined according to IMGT convention as the region running from the second conserved V-encoded cysteine to the conserved J-encoded phenylalanine. Sequences without an unambiguous match to a single V gene segment were excluded from the earlier analysis of approximately 560 of the donors. In an earlier analysis of 587 of the donors, a V segment was called functional when productive rearrangements were above 56.7%, and segregating when the standard deviation between donors exceeded 5%. A statistical classification framework was built to diagnose cytomegalovirus status from the catalog of TCR beta chain sequences. V and J gene assignment, in a later analysis, came from comparing TCR nucleotide sequences with IMGT/GENE-DB human TR gene sequences. The TCRdist pipeline was used in a later analysis to assign CDR3 sequences and most-parsimonious VDJ recombination scenarios. In a later analysis, each TCR beta chain was defined by its CDR3 amino acid sequence together with its V-gene family, and reads without a unique V-gene family were excluded. As a way to deal with suspected cross-contamination and a sequencing artifact, a later analysis dropped 450 to 700 nucleotide sequences that were highly shared and had low generation probability. In a later analysis, a clonal expansion index for each public chain was calculated from normalized within-repertoire ranks of inferred template counts. In a later analysis, generation probabilities were computed using a VDJ recombination model fitted to out-of-frame rearrangements, and the results were checked against IGoR. Hypergeometric tests were used in a later analysis to score TCR-TCR, TCR-HLA and TCR-CMV co-occurrence, with a repertoire-size bias correction applied to the TCR pairs. In a later analysis, false discovery rates were estimated by permuting HLA or CMV assignments 20 times. In a later analysis, co-occurring TCRs were grouped using DBSCAN, with TCRdist sequence similarity added in when clustering inside HLA-allele-positive subsets. Co-occurrence clustering excluded repertoires with fewer than 30,000 or more than 120,000 public chains, plus five with anomalous nucleotide sharing. TCRdb took over this immuneACCESS table, retaining in-frame rearrangements with V and J assigned. Such tables are incomplete; in checked studies, under half of the missing clones stem from an unresolved V gene, and the remainder is unexplained. V and J calls and clone size are those listed in that table; D and trimming were worked out from the DNA. The sample contains roughly 150,000 clones, roughly 80% of them found a single time. Jointly, the top ten make up 5.7% of the sample.

The sequence derives from a man aged 25 to 40 in good health and CMV-seropositive. The sequenced sample consisted of PBMCs.

Here is the DNA: TGTGCCAGCAGCAACAGGGGTTACGAGCAGTACTTC. This is translated as CASSNRGYEQYF. The sequence is built from TRBV21-1 and TRBJ2-5; the D call TRBD1 from the table was never checked on the DNA. The J call may not be correct, given that the DNA end is closer to TRBJ2-7. TRBV21-1 is shown as a pseudogene. The CDR3 runs 12 residues from the cysteine to the phenylalanine. The entry retains the CDR3 DNA only, 36 bases that are in frame from base 1.